Each of the 20 T cell receptor beta chains below was sequenced from the same sample in a study of CD8 T cell repertoires and HIV-1 epitope variants. Profiled with immunoSEQ multiplex PCR; TCRdb holds only in-frame clones, not every one. In the table there are 5,800 or so clones, about 66% of which are singletons. For these TCRs, the target antigens are not known. Sequencing was performed on cultured CD8+ T cells derived from PBMCs. These receptors were collected from a male donor with HIV.

The chain employs TRBV6-4 and TRBJ1-1; tentative D call: TRBD1 (6 bases). This CDR3 is built from 13 residues. Germline V CDR1 and CDR2: MRHNA, SNTAGT. Trimming left V 4 bases short and J 9 bases short, with 15 bases between. CDR3 sequence reads: CASSVDQQGKAFF. CDR3 coding DNA: TGTGCCAGCAGTGTCGATCAACAGGGAAAAGCTTTCTTT.

This clone was counted a single time. This sequence joins TRBV27 and TRBJ2-2; D is perhaps TRBD2 (6 bases). CDR1 and CDR2 from the germline V gene are MNHEY and SMNVEV (reference sequence). The CDR3 extends over 15 amino acids. The V gene lost 3 bases and the J gene lost 4 bases, with 12 bases spanning the gap. The CDR3 region is CASSFGSGFTGELFF. As DNA, the CDR3 is TGTGCCAGCAGTTTTGGTAGCGGATTCACCGGGGAGCTGTTTTTT.

The rearrangement joins TRBV9 to TRBJ2-5; 12 bases are a match to TRBD2. Per the germline V gene, CDR1 is SGDLS and CDR2 is YYNGEE. With 4 bases clipped from V and 5 bases from J, the junction kept 12 bases outside the gene matches. This CDR3 has 17 residues. The CDR3 region is CASSSLTLAGGRETQYF. The DNA for the CDR3 is TGTGCCAGCAGCTCACTGACGCTAGCGGGGGGGCGGGAGACCCAGTACTTC.

This sequence joins TRBV25-1 and TRBJ2-4; 8 positions agree with TRBD1. This CDR3 spans 11 amino acids. Trimming removed 9 bases from V and 6 bases from J; junction bases left unmatched: 1. Germline CDR1 and CDR2: MGHDK and SYGVNS. CDR3 residues: CASGQGNIQYF. The CDR3 nucleotides are TGTGCCAGTGGACAGGGAAACATTCAGTACTTC.

The J gene is TRBJ2-3, the V gene TRBV6-5; D is ambiguous. V lost 0 bases, J lost 2 bases, and 6 bases lay in between. CDR1 MNHEY and CDR2 SVGAGI come from the germline V gene. The CDR3 has 14 residues. The CDR3 loop is CASSYSLDTDTQYF. For the CDR3, the DNA is TGTGCCAGCAGTTACTCGCTAGACACAGATACGCAGTATTTT.

The chain employs TRBV18 and TRBJ2-2; 7 positions match TRBD1. The length of the CDR3 is 17 residues. Germline-derived CDR1 and CDR2 are KGHSH and LQKENI. Losses at the gene ends were 2 bases for V and 6 bases for J; bases not matched to a gene: 12. In DNA form, the CDR3 reads TGTGCCAGCTCACCAGTGACAGGGAACAAAGGGGCCGGGGAGCTGTTTTTT. It encodes CASSPVTGNKGAGELFF. The full variable domain, rest sourced from reference TRBV18 and TRBJ2-2, is NAGVMQNPRHLVRRRGQEARLRCSPMKGHSHVYWYRQLPEEGLKFMVYLQKENIIDESGMPKERFSAEFPKEGPSILRIQQVVRGDSAAYFCASSPVTGNKGAGELFFGEGSRLTVL.

The rearrangement joins TRBV5-1 to TRBJ2-1; D may be TRBD2 (5 bases). Germline lookup yields CDR1 SGHRS and CDR2 YFSETQ. CDR3 length: 17 residues. V lost 0 bases to trimming and J lost 4 bases, with 17 bases between them. CDR3 nucleotide sequence: TGCGCCAGCAGCTTGGACCCGGCCGGAGGATCTTACAATGAGCAGTTCTTC. Its translation: CASSLDPAGGSYNEQFF.

The chain has TRBV28 and TRBJ2-3; perhaps TRBD2 as D (6 bases). Trimming cost V 2 bases and J 7 bases, with 13 bases left between them. CDR1 is MDHEN, CDR2 SYDVKM, per germline. The CDR3 contains 14 residues. CDR3 bases: TGTGCCAGCAGTTTAGGGGGTAGCGGTAATACGCAGTATTTT. It codes for CASSLGGSGNTQYF.

The chain links TRBV19 to TRBJ2-3; possible D gene TRBD2, 6 bases. Deletions cut 9 bases from V and 1 base from J, with 14 bases between. The V gene's germline CDR1 is LNHDA and CDR2 SQIVND (reference sequence). This CDR3 comprises 14 residues. The CDR3 region has the DNA TGTGCCAGCAACCGGGACTCAGGCACAGATACGCAGTATTTT. Amino acids: CASNRDSGTDTQYF.

This clone was counted between two and nine times. The chain recombines TRBV28 with TRBJ1-2; tentative D call: TRBD1 (5 bases). The germline CDR1 and CDR2 sequences are MDHEN and SYDVKM. V was pared by 5 bases and J by 4 bases, with 11 bases between. The CDR3 extends over 13 amino acids. The CDR3 loop is CASSPTRVYGYTF. The CDR3 DNA reads as TGTGCCAGCAGTCCGACCAGGGTCTATGGCTACACCTTC.

The V call is TRBV28, the J call TRBJ2-1, with TRBD2 matching over 7 bases. The CDR3 runs to 12 residues. With 2 bases clipped from V and 10 bases from J, the junction kept 2 bases outside the gene matches. Germline V gene lookup returns CDR1 MDHEN and CDR2 SYDVKM. The CDR3 protein is CASSLGGVEQFF. The DNA of the CDR3 is TGTGCCAGCAGTTTAGGGGGGGTAGAGCAGTTCTTC.

This rearrangement joins TRBV7-9 to TRBJ2-1; the match to TRBD1 covers 9 bases. Germline V CDR1 and CDR2: SEHNR, FQNEAQ (reference sequence). This CDR3 region has 12 residues. Trimming removed 5 bases from V and 8 bases from J; junction bases left unmatched: 1. As DNA, the CDR3 is TGTGCCAGCAGCGGGACAGGGTATGAGCAGTTCTTC. This encodes CASSGTGYEQFF.

The chain couples TRBV19 to TRBJ1-1, with 8 bases lining up with TRBD1. The CDR3 is made up of 14 amino acids. Germline V lookup: CDR1 LNHDA, CDR2 SQIVND (reference sequence). With V trimmed by 5 bases and J by 2 bases, 4 bases remained unmatched. CDR3 residues: CASSAGQGNTEAFF. CDR3 bases: TGTGCCAGTAGTGCCGGACAGGGTAACACTGAAGCTTTCTTT. Full variable domain (remainder filled in from reference TRBV19 and TRBJ1-1): DGGITQSPKYLFRKEGQNVTLSCEQNLNHDAMYWYRQDPGQGLRLIYYSQIVNDFQKGDIAEGYSVSREKKESFPLTVTSAQKNPTAFYLCASSAGQGNTEAFFGQGTRLTVV.

This clone has more than one count but fewer than ten. The genes are TRBV7-8 and TRBJ2-7, with 10 bases matching TRBD2. With 4 bases clipped from V and 3 bases from J, the junction kept 12 bases outside the gene matches. Germline-derived CDR1 and CDR2 are SGHVS and FQNEAQ. This CDR3 is 17 amino acids long. In DNA, the CDR3 is TGTGCCAGCAGCTCTCCCCTAGCGGGAGTTTCCGTCTACGAGCAGTACTTC. As protein: CASSSPLAGVSVYEQYF. The entire variable domain, with the rest obtained from reference TRBV7-8 and TRBJ2-7, is as follows: GAGVSQSPRYKVAKRGQDVALRCDPISGHVSLFWYQQALGQGPEFLTYFQNEAQLDKSGLPSDRFFAERPEGSVSTLKIQRTQQEDSAVYLCASSSPLAGVSVYEQYFGPGTRLTVT.

This chain joins TRBV6-1 and TRBJ2-7, with a weak D call TRBD1 (5 bases). With 8 bases removed from V and 2 bases from J, the gap between germline ends came to 16 bases. The V gene's germline CDR1 is MNHNS and CDR2 SASEGT. This CDR3 has 14 residues. CDR3 protein: CASHNTQVTYEQYF. The CDR3, as DNA: TGTGCCAGCCATAACACACAGGTTACCTACGAGCAGTACTTC.

The V call is TRBV15, the J call TRBJ1-5; D is perhaps TRBD1 (5 bases). CDR1 and CDR2 from the germline V gene are LNHNV and YYDKDF (reference sequence). There are 14 residues in the CDR3. Between the trimmed V and J ends, which lost 6 bases and 1 base, there was a span of 10 bases. The CDR3 coding sequence is TGTGCCACCAGAGATTGGGACAGCAATCAGCCCCAGCATTTT. It translates to CATRDWDSNQPQHF.

This sequence joins TRBV6-5 and TRBJ1-2; 7 bases line up with TRBD1. CDR1 is MNHEY, CDR2 SVGAGI, per germline. The CDR3 length is 15 residues. V dropped 2 bases and J dropped 6; count of bases not matched to a gene: 9. The CDR3 loop reads CASSYLSGGADGYTF. The CDR3 DNA follows: TGTGCCAGCAGTTACCTATCAGGGGGTGCGGATGGCTACACCTTC.

The V and J genes are TRBV4-1 and TRBJ2-2, with D possibly being TRBD1 (6 bases). The CDR3 has 14 residues. The V gene lost 3 bases and the J gene lost 6 bases, with 11 bases spanning the gap. CDR1 is MGHRA, CDR2 YSYEKL, per germline. The CDR3 DNA is TGCGCCAGCAGCCAGACCCAGGGGCCCGGGGAGCTGTTTTTT. It specifies CASSQTQGPGELFF.

The chain employs TRBV4-1 and TRBJ1-2; 7 bases map to TRBD1. The CDR3 contains 15 residues. Germline V gives CDR1 MGHRA, CDR2 YSYEKL. The ends lost 1 base at V and 6 bases at J; junction bases unmatched: 8. CDR3 DNA: TGCGCCAGCAGCCAAGTATCGACAGGGAGAAATGGCTACACCTTC. This gives the protein CASSQVSTGRNGYTF.

This clone is medium-sized. The CDR3 bases are TGTGCCAGCAGTTCTACATCGACTAGCGGAGACACAGATACGCAGTATTTT. The encoded protein is CASSSTSTSGDTDTQYF. The V call is TRBV27, the J call TRBJ2-3; TRBD2 matches 9 bases. This CDR3 spans 17 amino acids. The junction had 10 bases not matched to a gene; V was cut back by 4 bases and J by 2 bases. Germline V gene data show CDR1 as MNHEY and CDR2 as SMNVEV (reference sequence).